These 19 T cell receptor beta chains were sequenced from one sample in a study of T cell changes during pregnancy in multiple sclerosis. Profiled with immunoSEQ multiplex PCR; TCRdb holds only in-frame clones, not every one. The sample includes about 57,000 clones, less than 95% of them seen just once. This specimen consisted of peripheral blood, obtained after pregnancy. These receptors all come from a female donor in good health, enrolled as a control in a pregnancy study.

This chain links TRBV9 with TRBJ1-2; 7 nucleotides align to TRBD1. Per the germline V gene, CDR1 is SGDLS and CDR2 is YYNGEE. The V gene end was trimmed by 3 bases and the J gene end by 4 bases; junction bases not matched to a gene: 9. The CDR3 covers 15 residues. Here the CDR3 reads CASSEQGTASYGYTF. DNA for the CDR3: TGTGCCAGCAGCGAACAGGGGACAGCTTCCTATGGCTACACCTTC.

This clone was counted a single time. The V and J genes are TRBV7-6 and TRBJ2-5; 9 nucleotides line up with TRBD2. V lost 4 bases, J lost 2 bases, and 2 bases stayed unmatched. Germline CDR1 reads SGHVS; CDR2 reads FNYEAQ. CDR3 length equals 14 residues. The CDR3, as DNA: TGTGCCAGCAGCTCGACTAGCGGACAAGAGACCCAGTACTTC. It specifies CASSSTSGQETQYF.

The chain combines TRBV9 with TRBJ1-5; 7 nucleotides match TRBD1. CDR3 size: 14 residues. The germline CDR1 and CDR2 sequences are SGDLS and YYNGEE. The ends lost 3 bases at V and 4 bases at J; junction bases unmatched: 4. CDR3 nucleotides: TGTGCCAGCAGCGGGGGACAGCAAAATCAGCCCCAGCATTTT. This translates into CASSGGQQNQPQHF.

The rearrangement uses TRBV7-8 and TRBJ2-7; TRBD2 aligns across 9 bases. CDR3 length equals 15 residues. The trim removed 5 bases at V and 4 bases at J, leaving 9 bases unmatched. The germline V gene has CDR1 SGHVS and CDR2 FQNEAQ. The CDR3 is CASSLTSREGYEQYF. CDR3 nucleotide sequence: TGTGCCAGCAGCCTGACGTCGCGGGAGGGGTACGAGCAGTACTTC.

This chain connects TRBV6-1 to TRBJ2-5; 7 bases line up with TRBD2. The CDR3 length is 15 residues. V gave up 9 bases and J gave up 2 bases; unmatched junction bases: 12. CDR1 is MNHNS and CDR2 is SASEGT in the germline V gene. CDR3 loop: CASLWGEGRQETQYF. The CDR3 DNA follows: TGTGCCAGTTTATGGGGGGAGGGCCGGCAAGAGACCCAGTACTTC.

The chain recombines TRBV4-2 with TRBJ2-7, with D possibly being TRBD1 (6 bases). CDR3 length equals 16 residues. Per germline, CDR1 LGHNA and CDR2 YNFKEQ. V lost 0 bases, J lost 5 bases, and 17 bases lay in between. This chain's CDR3 is CASSQDRIRGVNEQYF. CDR3 coding DNA: TGTGCCAGCAGCCAAGATAGGATCAGGGGAGTGAACGAGCAGTACTTC.

This CDR3 reads CAIRADMGAGYEQYF. CDR3 in DNA: TGTGCCATCAGGGCAGACATGGGCGCGGGGTACGAGCAGTACTTC. The chain joins TRBV10-3 to TRBJ2-7, with TRBD2 as a possible D gene (6 bases). The length of the CDR3 is 15 residues. Germline loops: CDR1 ENHRY, CDR2 SYGVKD. The germline V and J ends were trimmed by 6 bases and 4 bases, with 19 bases remaining between them.

The V call is TRBV27, the J call TRBJ2-7; TRBD2 might be the D (7 bases). With 5 bases removed from V and 4 bases from J, the gap between germline ends came to 18 bases. CDR1 is MNHEY and CDR2 is SMNVEV in the germline V gene (reference sequence). There are 15 residues in the CDR3. The CDR3 DNA is TGTGCCAGCAGTCCCCGCCGGGGGCGGGAGTACGAGCAGTACTTC. This gives the protein CASSPRRGREYEQYF.

J is TRBJ2-2 and V is TRBV28, with 11 bases identical to TRBD2. Trimming cost V 4 bases and J 6 bases; bases outside gene matches: 13. This CDR3 contains 18 residues. Germline-derived CDR1 and CDR2 are MDHEN and SYDVKM. DNA for the CDR3: TGTGCCAGCAGTTCCCGTCGATTTAGCGGGAGGGAGGCCGGGGAGCTGTTTTTT. This sequence encodes CASSSRRFSGREAGELFF.

V and J are TRBV10-3 and TRBJ2-7; 7 bases map to TRBD1. The CDR3 length is 13 residues. Trimming removed 6 bases from V and 2 bases from J; junction bases left unmatched: 4. CDR1 is ENHRY, CDR2 SYGVKD, per germline. The CDR3 nucleotides are TGTGCCATCAGCACAGGGGAAACCTACGAGCAGTACTTC. This sequence encodes CAISTGETYEQYF.

The chain carries TRBV7-3 and TRBJ1-1; a weak D match, TRBD1 (6 bases). V was shortened by 2 bases and J by 7 bases, with 11 bases between the two germline ends. Germline V gene lookup returns CDR1 SGHTA and CDR2 FQGTGA. This CDR3 has 13 amino acids. The CDR3 loop is CASSLLQDSEAFF. CDR3 nucleotides: TGTGCCAGCAGCTTATTGCAGGACAGTGAAGCTTTCTTT.

This chain joins TRBV7-2 and TRBJ1-1; D perhaps matches TRBD1 (5 bases). Per germline, CDR1 SGHTA and CDR2 FQGNSA. The length of the CDR3 is 15 residues. The V end lost 4 bases, the J end lost 8 bases, and 20 bases lay between the germline ends. The CDR3 spells CASSSRTSSGVEAFF. The CDR3 nucleotides read TGTGCCAGCAGCTCAAGGACGTCTTCGGGGGTAGAAGCTTTCTTT.

The V call is TRBV19, the J call TRBJ2-1, with 8 bases aligning to TRBD2. Trimming cost V 5 bases and J 5 bases; bases outside gene matches: 5. The length of the CDR3 is 14 residues. The germline CDR1 and CDR2 sequences are LNHDA and SQIVND (reference sequence). CDR3 residues: CASSFLGLDNEQFF. CDR3 DNA sequence: TGTGCCAGTAGTTTCCTGGGACTAGACAATGAGCAGTTCTTC.

The rearrangement uses TRBV11-2 and TRBJ2-7; D call uncertain. This CDR3 comprises 15 residues. V was shortened by 1 base and J by 0 bases, with 10 bases between the two germline ends. Germline CDR1 and CDR2: SGHAT and FQNNGV. The DNA for the CDR3 is TGTGCCAGCAGCTTAGGCACTGAGAGCTCCTACGAGCAGTACTTC. Its protein is CASSLGTESSYEQYF.

This clone was recorded once. This chain connects TRBV2 to TRBJ1-2; 8 bases agree with TRBD1. This CDR3 region has 13 residues. V shed 6 bases, J shed 7 bases, and the junction held 7 bases outside the gene matches. Germline loops: CDR1 SNHLY, CDR2 FYNNEI. This CDR3 reads CASRDRATGGYTF. The CDR3 DNA sequence: TGTGCCAGCAGGGACAGGGCGACGGGTGGCTACACCTTC. Drawing the rest from reference TRBV2 and TRBJ1-2, the complete variable domain is EPEVTQTPSHQVTQMGQEVILRCVPISNHLYFYWYRQILGQKVEFLVSFYNNEISEKSEIFDDQFSVERPDGSNFTLKIRSTKLEDSAMYFCASRDRATGGYTFGSGTRLTVV.

This chain uses TRBV6-4 with TRBJ2-1, with 10 bases lining up with TRBD2. Germline loops: CDR1 MRHNA, CDR2 SNTAGT. V dropped 3 bases and J dropped 7; count of bases not matched to a gene: 6. The CDR3 has 15 residues. The CDR3 here is CASSEGSGGANEQFF. DNA of the CDR3: TGTGCCAGCAGTGAGGGGAGCGGGGGGGCGAATGAGCAGTTCTTC.

The chain employs TRBV2 and TRBJ1-5, with D unclear. The CDR3 contains 14 residues. Germline values: CDR1 SNHLY, CDR2 FYNNEI. The V end was cut by 2 bases, the J end by 0 bases, with 5 bases between. The CDR3 protein is CASSEHNSNQPQHF. CDR3 coding DNA: TGTGCCAGCAGTGAACACAATAGCAATCAGCCCCAGCATTTT.

The chain uses TRBV30 and TRBJ2-7; 9 bases are a match to TRBD1. Germline CDR1 GTSNPN, CDR2 SVGIG (reference sequence). Trimming took 5 bases from V and 12 from J; bases not matched to a gene: 5. This CDR3 region has 10 residues. The CDR3 sequence is CAWGDRVPYF. The CDR3 DNA reads as TGTGCCTGGGGGGACAGGGTACCGTACTTC.

Only one count was recorded for this clone. This chain connects TRBV19 to TRBJ1-5; no definite D call. This CDR3 has 14 residues. Germline V CDR1 and CDR2: LNHDA, SQIVND (reference sequence). V was trimmed by 7 bases and J by 2 bases, leaving 12 bases between them. The CDR3 DNA reads TGTGCCAGTACCGAGGGTACGGGCAATCAGCCCCAGCATTTT. Its translation is CASTEGTGNQPQHF.